Described below is a single T cell receptor beta chain sequence and its context. In the original processing: Estimates of nucleated cell counts were drawn from the amplification of reference gene primers. Using immunoSEQ multiplex PCR, the repertoire was profiled, and TCRdb retains in-frame clones only, with some absent. Clone size and V and J calls were adopted from that table, with D and trimming inferred from the DNA. The sample carries 120,000 or so clones, almost 80% recorded once. The data stem from a study of blood T cell repertoires in COVID-19. Whole-study context: Acute-phase and convalescent COVID-19 samples originated in the United States, Italy and Spain. PBMCs, B-cell-depleted T cells, or T cells provided the cDNA or gDNA that made up the material.

Germline CDR1 and CDR2: MDHEN and SYDVKM. V shed 5 bases and J shed 6 bases, with 19 bases lying between them. The CDR3 consists of 15 residues. This chain joins TRBV28 and TRBJ1-1, with D possibly matching TRBD1 (6 bases). Material for sequencing was peripheral blood. This receptor was obtained from a woman of 80 years or more with active or convalescent COVID-19. The CDR3 here is CASSIHSGAYPEAFF. Written as DNA, the CDR3 is TGTGCCAGCAGTATACATTCAGGGGCCTACCCTGAAGCTTTCTTT.